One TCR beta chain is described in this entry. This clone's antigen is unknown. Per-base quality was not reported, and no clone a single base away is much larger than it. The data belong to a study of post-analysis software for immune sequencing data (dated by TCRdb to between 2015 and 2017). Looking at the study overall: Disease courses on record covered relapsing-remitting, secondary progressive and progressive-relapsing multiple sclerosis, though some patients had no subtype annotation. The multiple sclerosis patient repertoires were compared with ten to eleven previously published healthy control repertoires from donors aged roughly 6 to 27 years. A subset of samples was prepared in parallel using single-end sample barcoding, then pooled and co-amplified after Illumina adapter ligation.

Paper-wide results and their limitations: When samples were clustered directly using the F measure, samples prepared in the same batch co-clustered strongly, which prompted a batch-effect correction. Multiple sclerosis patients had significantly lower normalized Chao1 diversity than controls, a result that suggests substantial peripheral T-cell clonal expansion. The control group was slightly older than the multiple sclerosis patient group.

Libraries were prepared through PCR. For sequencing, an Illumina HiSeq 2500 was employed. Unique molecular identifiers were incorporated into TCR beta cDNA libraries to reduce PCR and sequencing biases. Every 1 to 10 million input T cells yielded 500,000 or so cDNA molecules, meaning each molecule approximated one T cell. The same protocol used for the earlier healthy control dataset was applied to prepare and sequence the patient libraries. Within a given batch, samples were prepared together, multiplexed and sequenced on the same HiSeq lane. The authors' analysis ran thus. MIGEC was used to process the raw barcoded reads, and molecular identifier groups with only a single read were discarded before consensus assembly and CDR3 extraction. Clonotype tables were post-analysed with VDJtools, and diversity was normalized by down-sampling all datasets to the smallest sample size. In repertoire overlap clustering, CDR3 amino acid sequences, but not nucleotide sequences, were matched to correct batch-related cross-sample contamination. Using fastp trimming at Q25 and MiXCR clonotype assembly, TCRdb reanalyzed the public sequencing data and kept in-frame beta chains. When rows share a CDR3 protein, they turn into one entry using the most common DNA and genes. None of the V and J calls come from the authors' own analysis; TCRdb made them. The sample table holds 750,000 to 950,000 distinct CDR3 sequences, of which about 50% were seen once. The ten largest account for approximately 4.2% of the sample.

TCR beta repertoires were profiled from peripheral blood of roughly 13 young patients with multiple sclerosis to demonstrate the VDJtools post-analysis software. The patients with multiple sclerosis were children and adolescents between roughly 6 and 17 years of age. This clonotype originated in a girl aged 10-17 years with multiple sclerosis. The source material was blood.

The CDR3 region has the sequence CASSLASEGTEQFF. In nucleotide form, the sequence is TGTGCCAGCAGTTTAGCGTCAGAGGGCACTGAGCAGTTCTTC. The chain uses TRBV12-3 or TRBV12-4 and TRBJ2-1; TRBD2 is perhaps the D gene, given 5 matching bases. The CDR3 runs 14 amino acids, cysteine and phenylalanine included. Of the read, only the CDR3 DNA is kept; its 42 bases are in frame from base 1. V is pared back by 0 bases and J by 9 bases, with 12 bases lying between the germline termini.